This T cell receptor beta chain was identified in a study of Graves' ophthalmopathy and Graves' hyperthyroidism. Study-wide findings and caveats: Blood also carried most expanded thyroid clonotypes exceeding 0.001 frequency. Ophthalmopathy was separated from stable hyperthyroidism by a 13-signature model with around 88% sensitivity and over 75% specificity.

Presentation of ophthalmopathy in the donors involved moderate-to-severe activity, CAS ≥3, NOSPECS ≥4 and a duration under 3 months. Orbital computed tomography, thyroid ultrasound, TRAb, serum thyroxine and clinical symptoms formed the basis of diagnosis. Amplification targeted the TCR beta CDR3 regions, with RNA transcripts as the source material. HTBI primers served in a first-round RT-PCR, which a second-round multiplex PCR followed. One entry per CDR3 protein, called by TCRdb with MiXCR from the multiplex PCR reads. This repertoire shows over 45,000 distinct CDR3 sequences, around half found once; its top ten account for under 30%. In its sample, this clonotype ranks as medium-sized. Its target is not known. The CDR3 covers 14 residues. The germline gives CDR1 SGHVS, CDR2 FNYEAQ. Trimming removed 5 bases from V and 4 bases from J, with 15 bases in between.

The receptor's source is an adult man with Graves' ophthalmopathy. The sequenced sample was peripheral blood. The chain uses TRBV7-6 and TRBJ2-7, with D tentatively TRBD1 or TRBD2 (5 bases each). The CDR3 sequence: CASSLMEAGYEQYF. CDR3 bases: TGTGCCAGCAGCCTGATGGAGGCAGGGTACGAGCAGTACTTC.